This T cell receptor (beta chain) originates from a study of CD8+ T cells in alopecia areata. The authors sorted pooled cutaneous lymph node cells using CD4, CD8alpha, NKG2D, NKG2ACE and other markers. Reverse transcribed after extraction, RNA yielded cDNA as the sequencing template. The data were produced by immunoSEQ multiplex PCR, yet TCRdb's version contains in-frame clones alone and is incomplete. The specimen gives approximately 300,000 clones without singletons; the ten biggest hold 1.2%. Findings of the study overall: Possibly as an HLA-related effect, TCR sharing across patients appeared less clear than in mice.

The table lists this clone with a few counts. The antigen remains undetermined. A much larger clone differs from this one at a single base, so this may be a read error. Genes and germline come from the mouse. Within the sample, other DNA sequences also encode this same CDR3. Sequences were obtained from CD4+ T cells sorted from a lymph node. The sequence was collected from a C3H/HeJ mouse with alopecia areata. The strain is characterized by the MHC haplotype H2-k.

The CDR3 sequence is CASSQDWGNYAEQFF. The sequenced part of the CDR3 DNA is TGTGCCAGCAGTCAGGACTGGGGGAACTATGCT. This chain links TRBV13-1 with TRBJ2-1, with TRBD2 matching over 10 bases. The CDR3 end lies 4 residues beyond the end of the read and is filled in from the germline J gene. The CDR3 consists of 15 residues. The germline gives CDR1 NSHNY, CDR2 SYGAGN. Unmatched junction bases numbered 2, after V lost 4 bases and J lost 1 base.